What follows are 13 T cell receptor beta chains derived from one specimen sequenced in a study of T cell responses to AZD1222 COVID-19 vaccine. TCRdb's table, derived via immunoSEQ multiplex PCR, lists solely in-frame clones and lacks some. The data contain about 150,000 clones, 80% to 95% of them singletons. The source was peripheral blood, collected 28 days after the second AZD1222 dose. The source of these receptors is an adult who received the AZD1222 COVID-19 vaccine.

V usage is TRBV14 and J usage is TRBJ2-1; 8 bases fit TRBD2. V trimming: 6 bases; J trimming: 1 base; junction bases outside the gene matches: 14. The germline gives CDR1 SGHDN, CDR2 FVKESK. The CDR3 has 18 residues. The DNA of the CDR3 is TGTGCCAGCAGTTACATCGCCGGGACTAGTTATTCCTACAATGAGCAGTTCTTC. Translating it yields CASSYIAGTSYSYNEQFF.

The chain has TRBV11-3 and TRBJ2-1; D gene unclear. V lost 1 base and J lost 4, with 5 bases in between. CDR3 length: 13 residues. CDR1 is SGHNT and CDR2 is YENEEA in the germline V gene. In nucleotides, the CDR3 is TGTGCCAGCAGCTTAGGAGAGTACAATGAGCAGTTCTTC. This translates into CASSLGEYNEQFF.

This clone was recorded once. CDR3: CASAGQYEQYF. CDR3 nucleotides: TGTGCCTCCGCCGGGCAGTACGAGCAGTACTTC. The chain uses TRBV6-5 and TRBJ2-7; D gene unclear. CDR1 and CDR2 (germline): MNHEY, SVGAGI. Trimming removed 11 bases from V and 4 bases from J, with 12 bases in between. The CDR3 loop spans 11 amino acids.

This clone is a singleton in its sample. The rearrangement uses TRBV7-2 and TRBJ1-5, with D hard to call. V dropped 2 bases and J dropped 4 bases, with 9 bases sitting between them. CDR1 and CDR2 (germline): SGHTA, FQGNSA. The CDR3 covers 14 residues. CDR3 DNA: TGTGCCAGCAGCTTATCAGGCGGGAATCAGCCCCAGCATTTT. Translated, it gives CASSLSGGNQPQHF.

The rearrangement uses TRBV30 and TRBJ1-5, with no clear D. The CDR3 has 17 amino acids. The V end lost 0 bases, the J end lost 1 base, and 16 bases lay between the germline ends. Germline CDR1 reads GTSNPN; CDR2 reads SVGIG (reference sequence). CDR3 coding DNA: TGTGCCTGGAGTGTAACCGGAGGGCTAGGGAGCAATCAGCCCCAGCATTTT. Protein product: CAWSVTGGLGSNQPQHF.

The chain employs TRBV6-5 and TRBJ1-2; a weak D match, TRBD1 (6 bases). This CDR3 contains 14 residues. Trimming removed 7 bases at V and 6 bases at J, with 18 bases between. Germline assignment: CDR1 MNHEY and CDR2 SVGAGI. The CDR3 DNA reads TGTGCCAGCACCCAGGGGCGGCAGGGAAATGGCTACACCTTC. It is translated as CASTQGRQGNGYTF.

This chain links TRBV12-5 with TRBJ2-1; D unclear. Trimming stripped 2 bases from V and 7 bases from J, with 6 bases between. Germline loops: CDR1 LGHNT, CDR2 FRNRAP. There are 12 residues in the CDR3. The CDR3 nucleotides read TGTGCTAGTGGTTTGCGGTCAAATGAGCAGTTCTTC. This codes for CASGLRSNEQFF.

The genes are TRBV2 and TRBJ2-7, with 9 bases identical to TRBD2. This CDR3 has 16 amino acids. The ends lost 5 bases at V and 5 bases at J; junction bases unmatched: 13. Germline loops: CDR1 SNHLY, CDR2 FYNNEI. The CDR3 region has the DNA TGTGCCAGCAGTTTACGACTAGCGGAGGAACCCCACGAGCAGTACTTC. Translation: CASSLRLAEEPHEQYF.

This clone was counted a single time. The V call is TRBV15, the J call TRBJ2-5; no firm D call. V was trimmed by 8 bases and J by 5 bases, leaving 9 bases between them. Germline-derived CDR1 and CDR2 are LNHNV and YYDKDF (reference sequence). The length of the CDR3 is 11 residues. The CDR3, as DNA: TGTGCCACCGGACCTTTGGAGACCCAGTACTTC. Residues: CATGPLETQYF.

The rearrangement uses TRBV7-9 and TRBJ2-7; tentative D call: TRBD1 (6 bases). The CDR3 sequence is 14 residues long. Germline V CDR1 and CDR2: SEHNR, FQNEAQ (reference sequence). The germline V and J ends were trimmed by 5 bases and 3 bases, with 14 bases remaining between them. For the CDR3, the DNA is TGTGCCAGCAGCCCCCCGCCACAGGGCTACGAGCAGTACTTC. This sequence encodes CASSPPPQGYEQYF.

This rearrangement joins TRBV6-5 to TRBJ1-3, with 8 bases matching TRBD1. The CDR3 contains 16 residues. J gave up 2 bases and V 0 bases, and 3 bases lay outside the gene matches. CDR1 MNHEY and CDR2 SVGAGI come from the germline V gene. CDR3 sequence reads: CASSYSGTGPGNTIYF. The CDR3 DNA follows: TGTGCCAGCAGTTACTCAGGGACAGGCCCTGGAAACACCATATATTTT.

The J gene is TRBJ1-2, the V gene TRBV2, with 8 bases that match TRBD1. CDR3 length equals 13 residues. The germline gives CDR1 SNHLY, CDR2 FYNNEI. V was pared by 6 bases and J by 6 bases, with 6 bases of the junction left unmatched. CDR3 DNA: TGTGCCAGCAGGCGACAGGGGACGAATGGCTACACCTTC. Translating it yields CASRRQGTNGYTF.

The V and J genes are TRBV6-5 and TRBJ2-7, with TRBD2 matching over 12 bases. The CDR3 sequence is 15 residues long. CDR1 and CDR2 (germline): MNHEY, SVGAGI. V was pared by 6 bases and J by 5 bases, with 8 bases of the junction left unmatched. The CDR3 sequence: CASSSTSGSINEQYF. CDR3 bases: TGTGCCAGCAGCTCGACTAGCGGGAGCATCAACGAGCAGTACTTC.